The clone carrying this T cell receptor beta chain appeared many times. A 3' RACE protocol on RNA, with unique molecular identifiers, produced the TCR library. Each CDR3 protein is one row after TCRdb ran MiXCR on the 3' RACE reads. This repertoire shows about 86,000 distinct CDR3 sequences, around 6.9% found once; its top ten account for around 1.1%. This sample is part of a study of HIV-infected children after antiretroviral therapy interruption. Overall study: Interruption group median age roughly 10 years; continuous group about 8 years.

The treatment here: PENTA 11 planned treatment interruption arm or continuous ART arm. The TCR sequence derives from a pool of human donors with HIV. Sequencing used CD45RA+ CD4+ T cells from PBMCs, pooled from several time points, obtained from a donor given antiretroviral therapy, either interrupted or continuous. Subset: naive CD4+ CD45RA+ CD45RO- T cells.

The CDR3: CASSPLGRGIEQYF. The CDR3 nucleotides are TGTGCCAGCAGCCCATTGGGACGGGGTATCGAGCAGTACTTC. The chain has TRBV7-7 and TRBJ2-7; D could derive from TRBD1 or TRBD2 (5 bases each). The length of the CDR3 is 14 residues. The germline gives CDR1 SSHAT, CDR2 FNYEAQ (reference sequence). V was trimmed by 5 bases and J by 6 bases, leaving 17 bases between them. Combining the CDR3 with reference TRBV7-7 and TRBJ2-7 gives the whole variable domain GAGVSQSPRYKVTKRGQDVTLRCDPISSHATLYWYQQALGQGPEFLTYFNYEAQPDKSGLPSDRFSAERPEGSISTLTIQRTEQRDSAMYRCASSPLGRGIEQYFGPGTRLTVT.